This entry lists 21 T cell receptor beta chains sequenced from one sample in a study of beta chain features in type 1 diabetes. No antigens are known for them. The entirety of the isolated RNA underwent reverse transcription, so expressed TCRB transcripts were sequenced. Assay used: immunoSEQ multiplex PCR; TCRdb lists only in-frame clones, some missing. The sample includes under 350,000 clones, around 24% of them seen just once. Whole-study findings and limits: People with Type 1 diabetes carried modestly yet significantly shorter TCRB CDR3s in all four CD4+ subsets.

The specimen was naive CD4+ T cells from blood. Receptor source: a woman in her twenties or thirties with type 1 diabetes.

This clone has just a few counts. The chain joins TRBV11-2 to TRBJ2-3; D is perhaps TRBD2 (6 bases). This CDR3 is built from 16 residues. CDR1 SGHAT and CDR2 FQNNGV come from the germline V gene. Trimming stripped 4 bases from V and 1 base from J, with 15 bases between. CDR3 residues: CASSSLRGSGTDTQYF. In nucleotides, the CDR3 is TGTGCCAGCAGCTCGCTGCGGGGTAGCGGCACAGATACGCAGTATTTT.

This clone occurred a few times. The CDR3 is CASSDLGLVEQFF. The CDR3 bases are TGTGCCAGCAGTGATCTCGGACTAGTTGAGCAGTTCTTC. V is TRBV25-1 and J is TRBJ2-1, with 7 bases matching TRBD2. From germline, CDR1 is MGHDK and CDR2 SYGVNS. V shed 3 bases and J 9 bases; nucleotides not matched to a gene: 5. This CDR3 is 13 amino acids long.

A single count supports this clone. This sequence joins TRBV6-5 and TRBJ2-6; D call uncertain. V was trimmed by 2 bases and J by 2 bases, leaving 10 bases between them. CDR1 is MNHEY, CDR2 SVGAGI, per germline. The CDR3 length is 16 residues. The CDR3: CASSYGRVPGANVLTF. The CDR3 bases are TGTGCCAGCAGTTACGGTCGAGTCCCTGGGGCCAACGTCCTGACTTTC.

This clone was detected a few times. The chain has TRBV28 and TRBJ2-5; 9 bases map to TRBD2. With V trimmed by 2 bases and J by 4 bases, 5 bases remained unmatched. Per the germline V gene, CDR1 is MDHEN and CDR2 is SYDVKM. The CDR3 loop spans 15 amino acids. CDR3 region: CASSLVGLASETQYF. CDR3 sequence (DNA): TGTGCCAGCAGTTTAGTGGGACTAGCTTCAGAGACCCAGTACTTC.

This sequence joins TRBV7-3 and TRBJ2-3; TRBD2 matches at 11 bases. CDR3 length: 18 residues. The V and J ends lost 0 bases and 1 base, in that order; junction bases with no gene match: 6. Germline V CDR1 and CDR2: SGHTA, FQGTGA. This chain's CDR3 is CASSLTQLAGVGTDTQYF. CDR3 bases: TGTGCCAGCAGCTTAACCCAACTAGCGGGAGTTGGCACAGATACGCAGTATTTT.

This clone was observed a few times. V and J are TRBV19 and TRBJ2-1, with TRBD2 matching 9 bases. Germline trimming cut 5 bases from V and 3 bases from J; bases unmatched to any gene: 8. The CDR3 spans 16 residues. The germline V gene encodes CDR1 LNHDA and CDR2 SQIVND (reference sequence). The CDR3 loop reads CASSDHSGRGYNEQFF. CDR3 in DNA: TGTGCCAGTAGTGATCATAGCGGGAGAGGCTACAATGAGCAGTTCTTC.

J is TRBJ1-5 and V is TRBV30, with a weak D call TRBD1 (6 bases). The CDR3 covers 13 residues. Trimming pared 5 bases from V and 2 bases from J, leaving 10 bases between. The germline V gene encodes CDR1 GTSNPN and CDR2 SVGIG (reference sequence). The CDR3 reads CAWDNRGNQPQHF. As DNA, the CDR3 is TGTGCCTGGGACAACAGGGGCAATCAGCCCCAGCATTTT.

This clone was counted between two and nine times. V gene TRBV9 combines with J gene TRBJ2-5, with no clear D. V shed 5 bases and J shed 2 bases, with 4 bases lying between them. Per germline, CDR1 SGDLS and CDR2 YYNGEE. The CDR3 has 11 amino acids. For the CDR3, the DNA is TGTGCCAGCAGGACACAAGAGACCCAGTACTTC. Protein sequence: CASRTQETQYF.

The chain uses TRBV28 and TRBJ2-7; 10 nucleotides match TRBD2. Germline assignment: CDR1 MDHEN and CDR2 SYDVKM. The CDR3 sequence is 12 residues long. Losses at the gene ends were 6 bases for V and 6 bases for J; bases not matched to a gene: 2. CDR3 nucleotides: TGTGCCAGCAGATCTAGCGGGAGCGAGCAGTACTTC. Translating gives CASRSSGSEQYF.

The chain combines TRBV7-9 with TRBJ2-1; D might be TRBD2 (5 bases). V lost 2 bases, J lost 7 bases, and 12 bases lay in between. This CDR3 has 14 amino acids. Germline loops: CDR1 SEHNR, CDR2 FQNEAQ (reference sequence). The CDR3 here is CASSLRASLNEQFF. In nucleotides, the CDR3 is TGTGCCAGCAGCTTACGTGCTAGCTTGAATGAGCAGTTCTTC.

This clone has more than one count but fewer than ten. This CDR3 is CASSLAGSGNTEAFF. DNA for the CDR3: TGTGCCAGCAGCTTAGCGGGCAGCGGTAACACTGAAGCTTTCTTT. The genes are TRBV7-2 and TRBJ1-1; D is undetermined. This CDR3 region has 15 residues. Trimming took off 0 bases at V and 2 bases at J, with 10 bases between the two ends. The germline gives CDR1 SGHTA, CDR2 FQGNSA.

This rearrangement joins TRBV30 to TRBJ2-3; 7 bases map to TRBD2. The J segment lost 2 bases and the V segment lost 1 base, leaving 6 bases of the junction unmatched. Germline CDR1 is GTSNPN and CDR2 is SVGIG (reference sequence). This CDR3 is built from 15 residues. In nucleotides, the CDR3 is TGTGCCTGGAGTGGCCCAGCGGGAAACACAGATACGCAGTATTTT. It translates to CAWSGPAGNTDTQYF. The complete variable domain, with remaining parts taken from reference TRBV30 and TRBJ2-3, reads SQTIHQWPATLVQPVGSPLSLECTVEGTSNPNLYWYRQAAGRGLQLLFYSVGIGQISSEVPQNLSASRPQDRQFILSSKKLLLSDSGFYLCAWSGPAGNTDTQYFGPGTRLTVL.

The rearrangement uses TRBV7-9 and TRBJ1-2; possibly TRBD1 for D (5 bases). The ends were cut back, 1 base at V and 5 bases at J, with 5 bases in the middle. The CDR3 loop spans 12 amino acids. Germline V gives CDR1 SEHNR, CDR2 FQNEAQ (reference sequence). CDR3 loop: CASSLEGYGYTF. CDR3 sequence (DNA): TGTGCCAGCAGCTTAGAGGGGTATGGCTACACCTTC.

This rearrangement joins TRBV6-1 to TRBJ1-5; TRBD1 matches at 9 bases. Germline V gives CDR1 MNHNS, CDR2 SASEGT. The CDR3 length is 15 residues. The V gene end was trimmed by 3 bases and the J gene end by 5 bases; junction bases not matched to a gene: 5. This CDR3 is CASSELDRGYQPQHF. CDR3 sequence (DNA): TGTGCCAGCAGTGAGTTGGACAGGGGTTATCAGCCCCAGCATTTT.

The gene calls are TRBV29-1 and TRBJ2-1; TRBD2 aligns across 7 bases. This CDR3 is built from 14 residues. Looked up from germline, CDR1 is SQVTM and CDR2 is ANQGSEA. V was pared by 7 bases and J by 7 bases, with 13 bases of the junction left unmatched. The CDR3 sequence is CSGRKRGRDNEQFF. CDR3 DNA: TGCAGCGGTAGGAAGCGGGGCCGTGATAATGAGCAGTTCTTC.

This clone was counted between two and nine times. This chain connects TRBV7-9 to TRBJ2-7; D remains ambiguous. The V end lost 1 base, the J end lost 1 base, and 11 bases lay between the germline ends. CDR3 length: 15 amino acids. The germline V gene encodes CDR1 SEHNR and CDR2 FQNEAQ (reference sequence). The CDR3 DNA sequence: TGTGCCAGCAGCTTAGGGGCAGCCCAATCCTACGAGCAGTACTTC. Its protein is CASSLGAAQSYEQYF.

The rearrangement uses TRBV5-6 and TRBJ2-1; 8 nucleotides line up with TRBD2. The ends lost 4 bases at V and 6 bases at J; junction bases unmatched: 9. There are 15 residues in the CDR3. Germline CDR1 is SGHDT and CDR2 is YYEEEE. The CDR3 reads CASSPLIAGSNEQFF. CDR3 coding DNA: TGTGCCAGCAGCCCCCTTATAGCGGGATCCAATGAGCAGTTCTTC.

A note on this clone: Different DNA sequences within this sample yield the same CDR3. This chain uses TRBV18 with TRBJ1-2; D gene unclear. Germline V gene sequence: CDR1 KGHSH, CDR2 LQKENI. V lost 2 bases to trimming and J lost 3 bases, with 7 bases between them. The CDR3 is 13 amino acids. In DNA, the CDR3 is TGTGCCAGCTCACCAGGCCAGGACTATGGCTACACCTTC. It codes for CASSPGQDYGYTF.

This chain uses TRBV7-9 with TRBJ2-1, with 9 bases identical to TRBD2. The J segment lost 8 bases and the V segment lost 5 bases, leaving 7 bases of the junction unmatched. The CDR3 sequence is 14 residues long. Germline-derived CDR1 and CDR2 are SEHNR and FQNEAQ (reference sequence). The DNA for the CDR3 is TGTGCCAGCAGCCTCGGACTAGCGAGCGATGAGCAGTTCTTC. As protein: CASSLGLASDEQFF. Together with reference TRBV7-9 and TRBJ2-1, the CDR3 gives the full variable domain: DTGVSQNPRHKITKRGQNVTFRCDPISEHNRLYWYRQTLGQGPEFLTYFQNEAQLEKSRLLSDRFSAERPKGSFSTLEIQRTEQGDSAMYLCASSLGLASDEQFFGPGTRLTVL.

V is TRBV7-8 and J is TRBJ2-1, with D perhaps matching TRBD2 (5 bases). CDR1 and CDR2 from the germline V gene are SGHVS and FQNEAQ. The CDR3 has 14 amino acids. V was cut by 4 bases and J by 4 bases, with 11 bases left in between. The CDR3 bases are TGTGCCAGCAGCTCTGTGAGGGCGTACAATGAGCAGTTCTTC. The encoded protein is CASSSVRAYNEQFF.

The genes are TRBV25-1 and TRBJ1-4; TRBD1 matches at 7 bases. CDR3 length: 14 residues. V trimming: 2 bases; J trimming: 3 bases; junction bases outside the gene matches: 0. Germline V gives CDR1 MGHDK, CDR2 SYGVNS. CDR3 sequence reads: CASSEQGANEKLFF. CDR3 coding DNA: TGTGCCAGCAGTGAACAGGGGGCTAATGAAAAACTGTTTTTT.